Shown below are 22 T cell receptor beta chains from a single sample sequenced in a study of early T cells in non-severe SARS-CoV-2 infection (dated by TCRdb to the early 2020s). The library was produced with 5' RACE. The data were produced on a NextSeq 500. TCRdb reworked the public reads: Q25 trimming with fastp, MiXCR clone assembly, productive beta chains retained. Entries are consolidated by CDR3 protein sequence, retaining the most common genes and DNA. The sample table holds tens of thousands of distinct CDR3 sequences, of which just under 5% were seen once. The ten largest clonotypes hold under 6.5% of the sample. The sample comprised whole blood. These receptors originate from an adult who was a healthcare worker with PCR-confirmed SARS-CoV-2 infection or an uninfected control (not recorded which).

V is TRBV5-1 and J is TRBJ2-2; the D gene is possibly TRBD2 (5 bases). V was trimmed by 4 bases and J by 4 bases, leaving 14 bases between them. The CDR3 has 15 residues. Per the germline V gene, CDR1 is SGHRS and CDR2 is YFSETQ. CDR3 sequence reads: CASSPDSTSTGELFF. CDR3 DNA: TGCGCCAGCAGCCCGGACTCAACCTCCACCGGGGAGCTGTTTTTT.

This chain uses TRBV20-1 with TRBJ2-1; D might be TRBD1 or TRBD2, each matching 8 bases. Germline assignment: CDR1 DFQATT and CDR2 SNEGSKA (reference sequence). V was trimmed by 7 bases and J by 6 bases, leaving 22 bases between them. This CDR3 is 15 amino acids long. CDR3 in DNA: TGCAGTGTCCCCAGGGGGCTAGCGGGTACCAATGAGCAGTTCTTC. It specifies CSVPRGLAGTNEQFF.

This clonotype has at least ten counts. V gene TRBV19 combines with J gene TRBJ1-2; the D gene is possibly TRBD1 (6 bases). The CDR3 covers 18 residues. Germline CDR1 reads LNHDA; CDR2 reads SQIVND (reference sequence). The ends were cut back, 8 bases at V and 3 bases at J, with 28 bases in the middle. The CDR3 is CASRHPAGTTPEDYGYTF. CDR3 DNA sequence: TGTGCCAGTCGCCACCCAGCCGGGACAACTCCTGAGGACTATGGCTACACCTTC.

This clonotype was detected ten times or more. The chain employs TRBV5-4 and TRBJ2-1, with 11 bases lining up with TRBD2. Germline assignment: CDR1 SGHNT and CDR2 YYREEE (reference sequence). The CDR3 contains 16 residues. V shed 5 bases and J 4 bases; nucleotides not matched to a gene: 8. The CDR3 loop reads CASSLEGTSGYNEQFF. For the CDR3, the DNA is TGTGCCAGCAGTCTGGAGGGGACTAGCGGATACAATGAGCAGTTCTTC.

The sample holds many counts of this clonotype. This chain connects TRBV21-1 to TRBJ2-7; the table's D gene call, TRBD2, was not cross checked with the DNA. TRBV21-1 is labeled a pseudogene. The CDR3 loop spans 15 amino acids. CDR3 in DNA: TGTGCCAGCAGCCCCCACGGGACTAGTCTCCACGAGCAGTACTTC. This gives the protein CASSPHGTSLHEQYF.

This clonotype was seen ten or more times. This rearrangement joins TRBV15 to TRBJ2-6; TRBD1 aligns across 8 bases. The length of the CDR3 is 18 residues. Germline loops: CDR1 LNHNV, CDR2 YYDKDF (reference sequence). The V gene end was trimmed by 0 bases and the J gene end by 0 bases; junction bases not matched to a gene: 4. The CDR3 coding sequence is TGTGCCACCAGCAGAGAGGGACAGGCAACCTCTGGGGCCAACGTCCTGACTTTC. Translating it yields CATSREGQATSGANVLTF.

The chain combines TRBV5-1 with TRBJ2-1; TRBD2 agrees at 7 bases. CDR3 length equals 12 residues. The trim removed 1 base at V and 14 bases at J, leaving 6 bases unmatched. In germline, CDR1 is SGHRS, CDR2 YFSETQ. In nucleotides, the CDR3 is TGCGCCAGCAGCTTGACCGGGAGGTGGGAGTTCTTC. Its protein product is CASSLTGRWEFF. Combining the CDR3 with reference TRBV5-1 and TRBJ2-1 gives the whole variable domain KAGVTQTPRYLIKTRGQQVTLSCSPISGHRSVSWYQQTPGQGLQFLFEYFSETQRNKGNFPGRFSGRQFSNSRSEMNVSTLELGDSALYLCASSLTGRWEFFGPGTRLTVL.

This clonotype has a handful of counts. The chain couples TRBV5-1 to TRBJ2-3; D remains unclear. Germline V gives CDR1 SGHRS, CDR2 YFSETQ. The CDR3 sequence is 14 residues long. Trimming removed 0 bases from V and 3 bases from J, with 8 bases in between. The CDR3 nucleotides read TGCGCCAGCAGCTTGGCCAGTGAGACAGATACGCAGTATTTT. Its protein product is CASSLASETDTQYF.

This clonotype was seen ten or more times. This rearrangement joins TRBV7-9 to TRBJ2-3, with 10 bases matching TRBD2. The CDR3 sequence is 15 residues long. Germline lookup yields CDR1 SEHNR and CDR2 FQNEAQ (reference sequence). The ends lost 5 bases at V and 4 bases at J; junction bases unmatched: 6. The CDR3 loop is CASSGWTSGADTQYF. The CDR3 nucleotides read TGTGCCAGCAGCGGATGGACTAGCGGTGCAGATACGCAGTATTTT.

This clonotype was counted only a few times. V gene TRBV7-2 combines with J gene TRBJ2-3; perhaps TRBD1 as D (5 bases). Germline V gene data show CDR1 as SGHTA and CDR2 as FQGNSA. The V end was cut by 4 bases, the J end by 1 base, with 9 bases between. The CDR3 has 14 residues. In DNA, the CDR3 is TGTGCCAGCAGCTACCCGACAGGCACAGATACGCAGTATTTT. Amino acids: CASSYPTGTDTQYF.

This clonotype occurred many times. This chain uses TRBV2 with TRBJ1-4; TRBD1 is a possible D gene (5 bases). The V end lost 4 bases, the J end lost 7 bases, and 16 bases lay between the germline ends. The CDR3 sequence is 15 residues long. Germline V lookup: CDR1 SNHLY, CDR2 FYNNEI. The CDR3: CASSVARGGSEKLFF. CDR3 nucleotide sequence: TGTGCCAGCAGTGTCGCAAGGGGAGGTAGTGAAAAACTGTTTTTT. The full variable domain, with the rest looked up from reference TRBV2 and TRBJ1-4, is EPEVTQTPSHQVTQMGQEVILRCVPISNHLYFYWYRQILGQKVEFLVSFYNNEISEKSEIFDDQFSVERPDGSNFTLKIRSTKLEDSAMYFCASSVARGGSEKLFFGSGTQLSVL.

V usage is TRBV29-1 and J usage is TRBJ1-1; the D is unclear. From germline, CDR1 is SQVTM and CDR2 ANQGSEA. The V gene lost 5 bases and the J gene lost 5 bases, with 12 bases spanning the gap. CDR3 length equals 12 residues. CDR3 region: CSVTNGVTEAFF. CDR3 DNA sequence: TGCAGCGTTACAAATGGGGTAACTGAAGCTTTCTTT.

This clonotype is labeled medium-sized. The V gene is TRBV20-1, the J gene TRBJ2-1; 10 bases line up with TRBD2. CDR1 is DFQATT, CDR2 SNEGSKA, per germline (reference sequence). The CDR3 has 14 amino acids. The J segment lost 8 bases and the V segment lost 6 bases, leaving 10 bases of the junction unmatched. The CDR3 coding sequence is TGCAGTGCCTCAAGCGGGAGGGAATCTGATGAGCAGTTCTTC. Translation: CSASSGRESDEQFF.

This clonotype was seen ten or more times. The CDR3 sequence is CASSEYGQGGLGAFF. The CDR3 DNA sequence: TGTGCCAGCAGTGAATATGGGCAGGGAGGTCTCGGAGCTTTCTTT. J is TRBJ1-1 and V is TRBV25-1; D possibly corresponds to TRBD1 (5 bases). The CDR3 spans 15 residues. The V gene lost 0 bases and the J gene lost 10 bases, with 18 bases spanning the gap. CDR1 and CDR2 from the germline V gene are MGHDK and SYGVNS.

This clonotype was seen at least ten times. The rearrangement links TRBV5-1 to TRBJ2-1; D call uncertain. Trimming shortened V by 1 base and J by 4 bases, and 6 bases separated the two germline ends. The CDR3 loop spans 13 amino acids. The V gene's germline CDR1 is SGHRS and CDR2 YFSETQ. CDR3 nucleotides: TGCGCCAGCAGCTTGCAACAATACAATGAGCAGTTCTTC. This codes for CASSLQQYNEQFF.

This clonotype was detected ten times or more. The V gene is TRBV12-3 or TRBV12-4, the J gene TRBJ2-2; TRBD1 agrees at 8 bases. The J segment lost 4 bases and the V segment lost 3 bases, leaving 4 bases of the junction unmatched. This CDR3 comprises 15 residues. The CDR3 is CASSLQGAGTGELFF. Here the CDR3 DNA reads TGTGCCAGCAGTTTGCAGGGGGCTGGCACCGGGGAGCTGTTTTTT.

The V and J genes are TRBV3-1 and TRBJ2-7; D gene ambiguous. Germline lookup yields CDR1 LGHDT and CDR2 YNNKEL (reference sequence). CDR3 length equals 13 residues. V was clipped by 1 base and J by 4 bases, with 8 bases between them. The CDR3 here is CASSQGLKYEQYF. In DNA form, the CDR3 reads TGTGCCAGCAGCCAAGGGTTAAAATACGAGCAGTACTTC.

This clonotype occurred many times. The gene calls are TRBV6-2 or TRBV6-3 and TRBJ2-1, with D perhaps matching TRBD1 (5 bases). V was clipped by 0 bases and J by 8 bases, with 14 bases between them. This CDR3 region has 15 residues. Germline CDR1 reads MNHEY; CDR2 reads SVGEGT. This CDR3 reads CASSYSLRVVYEQFF. The CDR3, as DNA: TGTGCCAGCAGTTACTCTCTCAGGGTAGTCTATGAGCAGTTCTTC.

Many counts were recorded for this clonotype. The CDR3 DNA follows: TGTGCCAGCAGCGTCACACAGGGAGAGCAGTTCTTC. Translation: CASSVTQGEQFF. The rearrangement joins TRBV9 to TRBJ2-1, with D possibly matching TRBD1 (6 bases). Between the trimmed V and J ends, which lost 2 bases and 10 bases, there was a span of 10 bases. CDR3 size: 12 residues. Germline CDR1 reads SGDLS; CDR2 reads YYNGEE.

The genes are TRBV20-1 and TRBJ2-7; 10 bases match TRBD2. The CDR3 has 17 residues. Germline V gene lookup returns CDR1 DFQATT and CDR2 SNEGSKA (reference sequence). Unmatched junction bases numbered 14, after V lost 4 bases and J lost 2 bases. The CDR3 region has the DNA TGCAGTGCTACCGGGACTAGCGATGTTAACGACCCCTACGAGCAGTACTTC. Protein product: CSATGTSDVNDPYEQYF.

In the case of this clonotype: A much larger clonotype is one base distant, so this may be a read error. DNA for the CDR3: TGTGCCAGCAGCGCGCGGGAGGACGGGGAGCTGTTTTTT. Translation: CASSAREDGELFF. The rearrangement links TRBV7-8 to TRBJ2-2; 8 bases are a match to TRBD2. The trim removed 5 bases at V and 7 bases at J, leaving 3 bases unmatched. Looked up from germline, CDR1 is SGHVS and CDR2 is FQNEAQ. The CDR3 is 13 residues long.

This clonotype was recorded at least ten times. The V gene is TRBV5-5, the J gene TRBJ1-2; D unresolved. The CDR3 is made up of 14 amino acids. V lost 4 bases and J lost 2, with 12 bases in between. CDR1 is SGHKS, CDR2 YYEKEE, per germline (reference sequence). The CDR3 sequence: CASSVATNNYGYTF. The CDR3 DNA follows: TGTGCCAGCAGCGTCGCGACAAACAACTATGGCTACACCTTC.